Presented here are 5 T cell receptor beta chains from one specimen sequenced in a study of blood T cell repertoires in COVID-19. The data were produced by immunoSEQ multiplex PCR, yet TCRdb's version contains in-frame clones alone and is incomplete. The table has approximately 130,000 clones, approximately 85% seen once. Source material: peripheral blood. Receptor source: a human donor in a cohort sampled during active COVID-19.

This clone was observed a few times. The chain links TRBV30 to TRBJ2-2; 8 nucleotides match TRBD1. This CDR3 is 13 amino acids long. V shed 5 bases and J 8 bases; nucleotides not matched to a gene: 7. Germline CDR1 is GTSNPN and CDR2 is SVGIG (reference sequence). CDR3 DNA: TGTGCCTGGGTATCAGGGGGCTCGGGGGAGCTGTTTTTT. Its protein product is CAWVSGGSGELFF.

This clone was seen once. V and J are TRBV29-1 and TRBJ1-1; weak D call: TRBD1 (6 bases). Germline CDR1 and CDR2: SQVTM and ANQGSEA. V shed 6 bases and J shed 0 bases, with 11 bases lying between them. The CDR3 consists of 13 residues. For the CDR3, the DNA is TGCAGCGTCCGGGGGGCGTTGAACACTGAAGCTTTCTTT. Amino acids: CSVRGALNTEAFF.

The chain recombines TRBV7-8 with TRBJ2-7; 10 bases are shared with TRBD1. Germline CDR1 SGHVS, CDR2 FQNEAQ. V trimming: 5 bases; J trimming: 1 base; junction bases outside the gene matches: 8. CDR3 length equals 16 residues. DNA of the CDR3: TGTGCCAGCAGCCCTCGGGGGACAGGGGCTTCCTACGAGCAGTACGTC. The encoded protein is CASSPRGTGASYEQYV.

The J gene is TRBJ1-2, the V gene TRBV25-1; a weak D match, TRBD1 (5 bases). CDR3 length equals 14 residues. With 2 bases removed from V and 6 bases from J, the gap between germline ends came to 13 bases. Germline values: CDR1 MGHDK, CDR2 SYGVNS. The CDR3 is CASSEQGGRDGYTF. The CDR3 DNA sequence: TGTGCCAGCAGTGAACAGGGAGGTAGAGATGGCTACACCTTC.

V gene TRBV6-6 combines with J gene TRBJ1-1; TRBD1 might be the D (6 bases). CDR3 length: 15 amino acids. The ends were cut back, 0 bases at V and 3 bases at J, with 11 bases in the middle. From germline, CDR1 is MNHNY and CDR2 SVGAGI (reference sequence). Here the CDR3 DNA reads TGTGCCAGCAGTTACTCGGGGGCGAGGGACACTGAAGCTTTCTTT. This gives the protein CASSYSGARDTEAFF.